The rows below give T cell receptor beta chains drawn from one sample of a study of T cell responses to AZD1222 COVID-19 vaccine. Sequencing used immunoSEQ multiplex PCR; TCRdb keeps in-frame clones, though not all of them. The sample yields some 130,000 clones, 90% to 95% seen once. Specimen: peripheral blood, collected 28 days after the second AZD1222 dose. The receptors come from an adult who received the AZD1222 COVID-19 vaccine. CDR3s include the opening cysteine and the closing phenylalanine or tryptophan. D genes are given only for firm matches. Size tells how often a clone was seen (once, few, many) or the class of an expanded clone, and some rows leave it out.

d_gene	j_gene	abundance	v_gene	CDR3nt	CDR3aa
NA	TRBJ1-1	NA	TRBV4-2	TGTGCCAGCAGCCAAGGGCGGACGGCAGAAGCTTTCTTT	CASSQGRTAEAFF
NA	TRBJ1-4	once	TRBV12-3/TRBV12-4	TGTGCCAGTCGTGGCAGGGTTGGTGAAAAACTGTTTTTT	CASRGRVGEKLFF
TRBD1	TRBJ2-5	NA	TRBV9	TGTGCCAGCAGCGCAGAAACAGGGGCGGGGACCCAGTACTTC	CASSAETGAGTQYF
NA	TRBJ2-5	NA	TRBV3-1/TRBV3-2	TGTGCCAGCAGCCAAGACAGGACCCAGTACTTC	CASSQDRTQYF
NA	TRBJ2-1	NA	TRBV6-4	TGTGCCAGCAGTGATCAAACGGGGACGACAATTTACTCCTACAATGAGCAGTTCTTC	CASSDQTGTTIYSYNEQFF
NA	TRBJ1-2	NA	TRBV11-2	TGTGCCAGCAGCTCTTTTAACTATGGCTACACCTTC	CASSSFNYGYTF
TRBD2	TRBJ2-1	once	TRBV2	TGTGCCAGCACAGGACTAGCGGGGGGCGATTACAATGAGCAGTTCTTC	CASTGLAGGDYNEQFF
NA	TRBJ2-1	NA	TRBV2	TGTGCCAGCACTTCCAGGCCGGGTTCTAGGGAGTTCTTC	CASTSRPGSREFF
NA	TRBJ1-2	NA	TRBV4-3	TGCGCCAGCAGCCAAGAAGCTACAGGCTATGGCTACACCTTC	CASSQEATGYGYTF
TRBD1	TRBJ1-1	once	TRBV12-3/TRBV12-4	TGTGCCAGCAGAGACAGGGTATGGACTGAAGCTTTCTTT	CASRDRVWTEAFF
NA	TRBJ1-1	NA	TRBV6-2/TRBV6-3	TGTGCCAGCAGCCGTAGTCAGGGACGTTTCTTT	CASSRSQGRFF
NA	TRBJ2-2	NA	TRBV29-1	TGCAGCGGACAGGCGGCCGGGGAGCTGTTTTTT	CSGQAAGELFF
NA	TRBJ1-3	NA	TRBV10-3	TGTGCCATCACCCTGACAGGATTCGGAAACACCATATATTTT	CAITLTGFGNTIYF
NA	TRBJ1-1	NA	TRBV9	TGTGCCAGCAGCGTAAATCCGGAATCCTTGATCGCTGAAGCTTTCTTT	CASSVNPESLIAEAFF
NA	TRBJ2-5	once	TRBV7-9	TGTGCCAGCAGCTTAGGCGTGTTAGAGACCCAGTACTTC	CASSLGVLETQYF
TRBD1	TRBJ2-7	few	TRBV6-6	TGTGCCAGCAGTTACGACACAGGGGTCTACGAGCAGTACTTC	CASSYDTGVYEQYF
TRBD2	TRBJ2-3	NA	TRBV15	TGTGCCACCAGCGGAGAGCGGGGGGGGGCAGATACGCAGTATTTT	CATSGERGGADTQYF
NA	TRBJ1-1	NA	TRBV6-5	TGTGCCAGCAGGTTCAGAAGTGAAGCTTTCTTT	CASRFRSEAFF
NA	TRBJ1-5	NA	TRBV4-2	TGTGCCAGCAGCCCAACAGACACAGGGAATCAGCCCCAGCATTTT	CASSPTDTGNQPQHF
NA	TRBJ2-3	NA	TRBV18	TGTGCCAGCTCACCAGTGCAACGGGGAACAGATACGCAGTATTTT	CASSPVQRGTDTQYF
NA	TRBJ2-5	once	TRBV9	TGTGCCAGCAGCGTAGGGGACAAGGAGACCCAGTACTTC	CASSVGDKETQYF
NA	TRBJ1-1	once	TRBV13	TGTGCCAGCAGCCGGACACCCGGGGAAGCTTTCTTT	CASSRTPGEAFF
TRBD2	TRBJ2-7	NA	TRBV5-1	TGCGCCAGCAGCTTTAATATAGCGGGGACCTACGAGCAGTACTTC	CASSFNIAGTYEQYF
TRBD1	TRBJ2-7	NA	TRBV13	TGTGCCAGCAGCCCCAGCCACAGGGGCGACGAGCAGTACTTC	CASSPSHRGDEQYF
NA	TRBJ2-1	NA	TRBV7-9	TGTGCCAGCAGCTTATCTTCTATGTCAGAAGAGCAGTTCTTC	CASSLSSMSEEQFF
NA	TRBJ1-1	once	TRBV6-2/TRBV6-3	TGTGCCAGCAGTTGGGGCAGGAGTGAAGCTTTCTTT	CASSWGRSEAFF
NA	TRBJ2-3	NA	TRBV28	TGTGCCAGCAGTTGGGCTCCTAGCACAGATACGCAGTATTTT	CASSWAPSTDTQYF
TRBD2	TRBJ2-3	NA	TRBV7-3	TGTGCCAGCAGCTTAAGCGGGGGGGTCACAGATACGCAGTATTTT	CASSLSGGVTDTQYF
NA	TRBJ1-3	once	TRBV6-6	TGTGCCAGCAGTTACGGGGAATCCTCTGGAAACACCATATATTTT	CASSYGESSGNTIYF
NA	TRBJ1-2	NA	TRBV5-5	TGTGCCAGCAGCTTGCGGCAGGCTTCTAACTATGGCTACACCTTC	CASSLRQASNYGYTF
TRBD1	TRBJ1-3	NA	TRBV13	TGTGCCAGCAGCTTAGAACAGGACAGGGCACGGGAGAACACCATATATTTT	CASSLEQDRARENTIYF
NA	TRBJ1-3	NA	TRBV19	TGTGCCAGTAGTATGATGGCAGGCTTTGGAAACACCATATATTTT	CASSMMAGFGNTIYF
NA	TRBJ2-7	NA	TRBV6-1	TGTGCCAGCAGTGAAGCGCTCCTAGCCCCATCCTACGAGCAGTACTTC	CASSEALLAPSYEQYF
NA	TRBJ2-6	once	TRBV3-1/TRBV3-2	TGTGCCAGCAGCCAACAGGAGACTGGGGCCAACGTCCTGACTTTC	CASSQQETGANVLTF
NA	TRBJ2-1	NA	TRBV4-1	TGCGCCAGCAGCCAAGGACTCTCCAATGAGCAGTTCTTC	CASSQGLSNEQFF
TRBD2	TRBJ2-3	NA	TRBV24-1	TGTGCCACCAGTGATACTAGCGGGGGGGCCGTCGCTACGCAGTATTTT	CATSDTSGGAVATQYF
NA	TRBJ1-6	NA	TRBV6-5	TGTGCCAGCAGGAGACTGAATTCACCCCTCCACTTT	CASRRLNSPLHF
TRBD2	TRBJ2-3	NA	TRBV9	TGTGCCAGCAGCGTTGAGCTAACTAGCGGGGGAAGGGATACGCAGTATTTT	CASSVELTSGGRDTQYF
NA	TRBJ1-1	once	TRBV5-1	TGCGCCAGCACCCCGGTAGGGACATTGAACACTGAAGCTTTCTTT	CASTPVGTLNTEAFF
NA	TRBJ1-1	once	TRBV6-5	TGTGCCAGCAGTCCACGGAACACTGAAGCTTTCTTT	CASSPRNTEAFF
NA	TRBJ1-1	NA	TRBV14	TGTGCCAGCAGCCCACGACAGTTCCTTGGTTTTATCCGGAACACTGAAGCTTTCTTT	CASSPRQFLGFIRNTEAFF
NA	TRBJ1-1	NA	TRBV11-2	TGTGCCAGCAGCTTAGTTCACGGGGGCACTGAAGCTTTCTTT	CASSLVHGGTEAFF
TRBD1	TRBJ2-7	NA	TRBV5-5	TGTGCCAGCAGCTGGGGACAGGGCAATGGGGAGCAGTACTTC	CASSWGQGNGEQYF
TRBD2	TRBJ2-1	NA	TRBV19	TGTGCCAGTACGGGGGGAGGGATCTACAATGAGCAGTTCTTC	CASTGGGIYNEQFF
NA	TRBJ1-6	NA	TRBV7-8	TGTGCCAGCAGCTTATCTCCAACAGGGCTGGGATCACCCCTCCACTTT	CASSLSPTGLGSPLHF
NA	TRBJ2-2	NA	TRBV7-9	TGTGCCAGCACCGGCAGGGCGAACACCGGGGAGCTGTTTTTT	CASTGRANTGELFF
NA	TRBJ2-3	NA	TRBV7-3	TGTGCCAGCAGCTTAAAGGGGATAGATACGCAGTATTTT	CASSLKGIDTQYF